This TCR beta chain comes out of a study of T cell repertoires in cytomegalovirus infection (dated by TCRdb to the late 2010s). As for the study more broadly: Donor HLA type was relevant to the analysis, because carriage of CMV infection together with the matching HLA type was indicated by public TCR beta signatures. Points the paper makes about the study in general: In both this cohort and an independent roughly 400-donor cohort, the cumulative frequency of public TCR beta family members distinguished carriers of CMV infection plus the relevant HLA type. The ex vivo response was dominated by HLA-C-restricted CMV-specific TCR beta clonotypes, which also provided the single most frequent clonotype in two of eight donors.

V was cut back by 1 base and J by 3 bases, leaving a gap of 15 bases between them. Per the germline V gene (reference sequence), LNHNV is the CDR1 and YYDKDF is the CDR2. Taken from cysteine to phenylalanine, the CDR3 has 16 residues. The read is trimmed to its CDR3 DNA, 48 bases read in frame from base 1. This clonotype was seen a few times. The clone's antigen remains unknown. Base quality data are lacking; no much larger clone is found one base away. The run used an Illumina HiSeq 1500. TCRdb took the public reads, trimmed them with fastp at Q25, ran MiXCR for clone calling and kept in-frame beta chains. Each entry is one CDR3 protein sequence, shown with its most common DNA and genes. The sample table records fewer than 300,000 distinct CDR3 sequences; about 25% of these occur just once. Approximately 13% of the sample is held by the ten biggest clonotypes.

This clonotype was sampled from a human donor in good health (CMV status not recorded). Some clones in this sample may be carry-over from other donors' samples. The chain couples TRBV15 to TRBJ1-1; the D gene cannot be resolved reliably. Material: PBMCs. The DNA sequence follows: TGTGCCACCAGCAGAGCGGTCGGGCTTGGGTACACTGAAGCTTTCTTT. Translated, this is CATSRAVGLGYTEAFF.